This T cell receptor (beta chain) appears in the sequencing data of a study of cytomegalovirus exposure and HLA in healthy donors. Trimming removed 1 base from V and 0 bases from J, with 10 bases in between. Looked up from germline, CDR1 is LNHNV and CDR2 is YYDKDF (reference sequence). The CDR3 runs to 17 residues. Libraries were prepared by immunoSEQ multiplex PCR; TCRdb keeps only in-frame clonotypes and omits some of them. The data contain a few hundred thousand clones, 86% of them singletons. Material for sequencing was PBMCs. This receptor was obtained from a woman under 30 in good health and CMV-seronegative. This chain uses TRBV15 with TRBJ2-6, with D perhaps matching TRBD1 (6 bases). This CDR3 reads CATSRVGGFSGANVLTF. The CDR3 region has the DNA TGTGCCACCAGCAGAGTAGGGGGTTTCTCTGGGGCCAACGTCCTGACTTTC. Using reference TRBV15 and TRBJ2-6 for the parts outside the CDR3, the full variable domain is DAMVIQNPRYQVTQFGKPVTLSCSQTLNHNVMYWYQQKSSQAPKLLFHYYDKDFNNEADTPDNFQSRRPNTSFCFLDIRSPGLGDTAMYLCATSRVGGFSGANVLTFGAGSRLTVL.